These T cell receptor beta chains were read from a single sample in a study of cytomegalovirus exposure and HLA in healthy donors. Only in-frame clones appear in the TCRdb table, and some are missing; sequencing was by immunoSEQ multiplex PCR. The repertoire has about 200,000 clones, approximately 80% of them found once; the top ten carry around 4%. Sequencing was done on a sample of PBMCs. Source of these receptors: a male donor in good health and CMV-seronegative. Both conserved end residues are part of each CDR3. The D gene is left open where the match is weak. The size field is filled for only some rows; it gives once, few, many or a size class.

>TRBJ1-1|TRBV7-9|-|TRBD1
CSSSSPSPGGFSNTEAFF
TGTTCCAGCAGCTCGCCGTCTCCAGGGGGTTTTTCGAACACTGAAGCTTTCTTT
>TRBJ1-5|TRBV7-2|-|-
CASSVQGSLNQPQHF
TGTGCCAGCAGCGTCCAGGGCTCTCTCAATCAGCCCCAGCATTTT
>TRBJ2-7|TRBV6-6|few|TRBD2
CASSDTSGISYEQYF
TGTGCCAGCAGTGACACTAGCGGGATCTCCTACGAGCAGTACTTC
>TRBJ2-7|TRBV10-2|-|-
CASSDPLPKKGRPYEQYF
TGCGCCAGCAGTGACCCCCTACCAAAAAAGGGGCGACCCTACGAGCAGTACTTC
>TRBJ1-3|TRBV18|-|TRBD1
CASSSTGTSGNTIYF
TGTGCCAGCTCATCGACAGGGACTTCTGGAAACACCATATATTTT
>TRBJ2-3|TRBV7-3|-|TRBD2
CASGVYGRASRTDTQYF
TGTGCCAGCGGGGTTTACGGGAGGGCCTCTCGAACAGATACGCAGTATTTT
>TRBJ2-1|TRBV9|-|TRBD1
CASSVERGTGDVNEQFF
TGTGCCAGCAGCGTAGAAAGGGGGACAGGGGATGTCAATGAGCAGTTCTTC
>TRBJ2-2|TRBV7-2|-|TRBD2
CASSLGGRSSTGELFF
TGTGCCAGCAGCTTAGGCGGGAGGAGCAGCACCGGGGAGCTGTTTTTT
>TRBJ2-5|TRBV19|-|TRBD1
CASSTDRGRETQYF
TGTGCCAGTAGTACCGACAGGGGACGGGAGACCCAGTACTTC
>TRBJ1-1|TRBV28|-|-
CASSLGRVLNTEAFF
TGTGCCAGCAGTTTAGGGCGGGTCTTGAACACTGAAGCTTTCTTT
>TRBJ2-1|TRBV4-2|-|TRBD2
CASSQEGLAEGYNEQFF
TGTGCCAGCAGCCAAGAAGGTCTAGCGGAGGGATACAATGAGCAGTTCTTC
>TRBJ1-1|TRBV5-1|few|-
CASSIFAGGGPEAFF
TGCGCCAGCAGCATTTTTGCGGGAGGAGGGCCTGAAGCTTTCTTT
>TRBJ2-3|TRBV7-9|-|TRBD1
CASSPRQGTDTQYF
TGTGCCAGCAGCCCCCGACAGGGGACAGATACGCAGTATTTT